The entry below describes one T cell receptor beta chain. Its specific antigen is unknown. Per-base qualities were not stored, and no clone one base away is much larger. In total, around 600 healthy bone marrow donors made up the cohort. Cohort members were all nominally healthy when sampled, although unrecorded immune exposures were likely present. The donor was CMV seronegative and belonged to the group of under 400 seronegative cohort members. Every donor gave a peripheral blood sample, and the peripheral blood mononuclear cells from that sample were used for TCR beta sequencing. The Qiagen DNeasy Blood Extraction Kit was used to extract genomic DNA from the blood cell samples. The data stem from a study of cytomegalovirus exposure and HLA in healthy donors (dated 2017 in TCRdb). Background on the whole study: In an earlier analysis of roughly 500 of the donors, around 290 Gb of sequence data and some 100 million unique TCR beta sequences from roughly 180 million T cells were reported. An early release covering approximately 600 HLA-typed donors comprised about 310 gigabases of sequencing data and roughly 86 million unique TCR sequences. The genetic ancestry cluster associated with self-reported Caucasian donors included 70% to 85% of the roughly 380 genotyped donors. The study aimed to test whether signatures of past pathogen exposure could be identified by cataloging public T cell receptors. Using immunosequencing, the study profiled T cell repertoires from about 610 subjects and related those repertoires to cytomegalovirus serostatus. Besides the first cohort of roughly 660 subjects, a separate validation cohort made up of 95 to 150 different subjects was used. To predict cytomegalovirus infection status, the study combined high-throughput TCR immunosequencing, statistical association of individual TCRs with disease status, and machine learning. To study patterns of TCR occurrence, a later analysis re-analyzed previously published TCR beta repertoires from 500 to 850 donors and added high-resolution HLA genotyping. Rather than using new phenotypic data, the later analysis identified candidate immune exposures from TCR beta sequences and from how often those sequences occurred across donors. An earlier analysis of 587 of the donors used high-throughput TCR beta sequencing to judge whether each TCR beta V gene segment behaved as functional or pseudogenic. Donor age, sex, ethnicity and CMV serostatus were compiled alongside the repertoire data. Genome-wide SNP genotypes for about three fifths of the roughly 700 donors were used in a later genetic analysis, which treated that subset as a discovery cohort. All discovery cohort repertoires had been generated on a single sequencing platform. Both class I and class II loci were covered by HLA typing, at four-digit resolution. Typing coverage differed by locus: A, B, C, DRB1 and DQB1 were typed in roughly 629-630 donors, DQA1 in about 560, DPA1 in around 600, and DPB1 in roughly 470. About five DR-DQ haplotypes were treated as single units for association and clustering because of strong linkage in the cohort. Across roughly 420 genotyped donors of the cohort, an average of about 200,000 unique TCR beta nucleotide sequences per donor were sequenced, and 15% to 20% of those sequences were non-productive. Here is what the overall study found, with its caveats: A later genetic analysis associated a missense DCLRE1C variant with V-gene and J-gene trimming of TCR beta chains, and an independent cohort replicated the association. Correlated functional status among segregating V segments might be attributable to linkage disequilibrium, but an unknown experimental factor could not be ruled out. For the cohort, immune exposure information was limited to CMV serostatus. A further reported finding was that TCR beta sequences accurately predicted the HLA-A and HLA-B alleles for most subjects in the first cohort. In vitro tests confirmed that a few of the cytomegalovirus-associated TCR beta chains recognize cytomegalovirus antigens. When HLA alleles, especially DR and DQ, strongly co-occurred, TCR associations were difficult to assign to individual alleles. In a later analysis, several top co-occurrence clusters were reported to appear linked to parvovirus B19, influenza, CMV and Epstein-Barr virus. Specific HLA alleles were associated with 16,951 TCR beta sequences at a false discovery rate of 0.05 in a later analysis. In an earlier analysis of approximately 590 of the donors, most TCR beta V segments were observed in productive rearrangements about 90% or about 30% of the time, broadly matching IMGT annotations. According to the authors, the approach could potentially be generalized to other disease states and immunological phenotypes. Compared with the approximately 670-donor mean, donors in an Asian-associated ancestry cluster had fewer N-insertions in productive TCRs, according to a later genetic analysis. Only TCR beta chains were sequenced in this cohort, and the absence of alpha or paired-chain data limited detectable features. The classifier was reported to diagnose cytomegalovirus status with high specificity and sensitivity in both the original cohort and the validation cohort. Because the 87-base-pair reads could not distinguish some IMGT-functional V segments, including TRBV6-2 and TRBV6-3, those segments were excluded. The study gave a list of about 160 TCR beta chains associated with cytomegalovirus. HLA typing was unavailable for some donors at each locus, so association tests used only the typed subset. The sequencing pipeline was judged likely to have produced a cluster of highly shared sequence variants as a technical artifact. Roughly uniform sequencing depth across donors was assumed in presence/absence analyses, although this assumption may not hold. Most CMV-associated TCR beta chains appeared to be HLA-restricted in a later analysis, and the HLA associations seemed to be driven largely by CMV exposure. In a later analysis, the rate of TCR association differed among HLA loci, with DRB1 alleles having the most associated TCRs and HLA-C alleles having the fewest. Most TCR sequences were observed very rarely across donors, whereas some public TCRs were present in many individuals. In a later analysis, HLA-associated TCR beta chains were found to be more clonally expanded and to have lower generation probabilities than equally common non-associated chains. Fewer than 20 rarely observed V segments, including chromosome 9 orphons, were excluded from the earlier analysis of approximately 500 of the donors because counts were too low.

CDR1 SGHTA and CDR2 FQGNSA were looked up in the germline V gene. Reading from cysteine to phenylalanine, the CDR3 counts 14 amino acids. CDR3 DNA is the only sequence kept; it has 42 bases, read in frame from the first base. V loses 1 base, J loses 7 bases, and the germline ends lie 8 bases apart. The library was made by the immunoSEQ multiplex PCR assay. For the multiplex PCR, a mixture combining 60 forward primers for TCR Vbeta segments and 13 reverse primers for TCR Jbeta segments was used. A multiplex PCR assay on genomic DNA amplified the CDR3 region of rearranged TCR beta genes. The amplified TCR beta libraries were sequenced on the Illumina HiSeq System as 87-base-pair reads. Per the original workflow: In a later analysis, about 80 million unique TCR beta chains were counted across the roughly 670 repertoires, and roughly 10 million of these chains were shared by at least two donors. Raw reads were error-corrected and collapsed into unique sequences with a nearest-neighbor algorithm that merged closely related sequences to remove PCR and sequencing errors. Alignment of CDR3 sequences to IMGT reference sequences was used to assign V, D and J gene segments. Each retained sequence needed at least a six-nucleotide match to both a V gene segment and a J gene segment. A rearrangement was called productive if the CDR3 had no stop codons and remained in frame with V and J, and every other rearrangement was called non-productive. Following IMGT convention, CDR3 was defined as the stretch from the second conserved V-encoded cysteine up to the conserved J-encoded phenylalanine. The earlier analysis of a few hundred of the donors excluded any sequence lacking an unambiguous match to a single V gene segment. An earlier analysis of roughly 590 of the donors called V segments functional above 56.7% productive rearrangements and segregating when the between-donor standard deviation exceeded 5%. A statistical classification framework was developed to diagnose cytomegalovirus status using the catalog of TCR beta chain sequences. V and J gene assignment, in a later analysis, came from comparing TCR nucleotide sequences with IMGT/GENE-DB human TR gene sequences. A later analysis assigned CDR3 sequences and most-parsimonious VDJ recombination scenarios with the TCRdist pipeline. A later analysis defined each TCR beta chain by its CDR3 amino acid sequence plus V-gene family, and excluded reads lacking a unique V-gene family. As a way to deal with suspected cross-contamination and a sequencing artifact, a later analysis dropped 592 nucleotide sequences that were highly shared and had low generation probability. A later analysis calculated a clonal expansion index for each public chain from normalized within-repertoire ranks of inferred template counts. A later analysis computed generation probabilities with a VDJ recombination model fitted to out-of-frame rearrangements, and checked the results against IGoR. Hypergeometric tests were used in a later analysis to score TCR-TCR, TCR-HLA and TCR-CMV co-occurrence, with a repertoire-size bias correction applied to the TCR pairs. A later analysis estimated false discovery rates by permuting HLA or CMV assignments 20 times. In a later analysis, co-occurring TCRs were grouped using DBSCAN, with TCRdist sequence similarity added in when clustering inside HLA-allele-positive subsets. Repertoires with fewer than 30,000 or more than 120,000 public chains, plus five repertoires with anomalous nucleotide sharing, were excluded from co-occurrence clustering. TCRdb's version of the immuneACCESS table is confined to in-frame rearrangements and falls short of the full clone set. An unresolved V gene accounts for under half of the shortfall where checked; the remainder is of unknown origin. For V, J and clone size, that table is used; D and trimming come from the DNA. The sample data list 100,000 or so clones, and approximately 83% of these were observed just once. The biggest ten clones account for 6.1% of the sample.

This sequence was found in a man between 18 and 35 years old in good health and CMV-seronegative. The sequence is built from TRBV7-2 and TRBJ1-6, with the identity of the D gene unclear. Sequencing was performed on PBMCs. The CDR3 corresponds to CASSLGRENSPLHF. The DNA sequence is given as TGTGCCAGCAGCTTAGGTCGGGAGAATTCACCCCTCCACTTT.